These 10 T cell receptor beta chains share one sample of origin, sequenced in a study of naive and memory T cell subsets. What these receptors recognize is not known. An equimolar mix of two oligonucleotides served as the beta constant-region primer for TRBC1 and TRBC2. Ligated cDNA was amplified by four rounds of PCR with nested alpha and beta constant-region primers and SP2. TCRdb analysed the UMI-ligation and nested PCR reads with MiXCR anew, one entry per CDR3 protein. This sample has 98,000 or so distinct CDR3 sequences, with more than 12% found just once. Findings and caveats of the study: Especially in CD8 cells, naive repertoires contained a few larger clonotypes, possibly CD45RA-re-expressing memory cells.

Sequencing was carried out using naive CD8+ T cells from blood. Receptor source: a human donor in good health.

The genes are TRBV2 and TRBJ2-1; D ambiguous. The germline CDR1 and CDR2 sequences are SNHLY and FYNNEI. V was clipped by 8 bases and J by 0 bases, with 11 bases between them. The CDR3 covers 14 residues. The CDR3 loop reads CASLTASSYNEQFF. CDR3 nucleotides: TGTGCCAGCCTAACGGCCTCCTCCTACAATGAGCAGTTCTTC.

The sample holds a few counts of this clonotype. This chain connects TRBV7-9 to TRBJ2-1; D is possibly TRBD2 (5 bases). Germline CDR1 SEHNR, CDR2 FQNEAQ (reference sequence). This CDR3 comprises 13 residues. Trimming stripped 5 bases from V and 8 bases from J, with 13 bases between. CDR3 sequence (DNA): TGTGCCAGCAGCCCGCCCGCCGGGGATGAGCAGTTCTTC. Encoded protein: CASSPPAGDEQFF.

This clonotype occurred many times. This chain links TRBV24-1 with TRBJ2-3; 9 bases are a match to TRBD1. V trimming: 0 bases; J trimming: 10 bases; junction bases outside the gene matches: 1. The CDR3 runs 13 residues. Germline-derived CDR1 and CDR2 are KGHDR and SFDVKD. CDR3 bases: TGTGCCACCAGTGATTTGAGGGACAGGGCGCAGTATTTT. It yields the protein CATSDLRDRAQYF.

Regarding this clonotype: A junction boundary mismatches the germline segment, possibly from a read error. The chain links TRBV20-1 to TRBJ2-7, with D maybe TRBD1 (6 bases). CDR1 is DFQATT, CDR2 SNEGSKA, per germline (reference sequence). The CDR3 spans 12 residues. The CDR3 here is CSASGTTHVENF. The CDR3, as DNA: TGCAGTGCCTCCGGGACAACCCACGTCGAGAACTTC.

The rearrangement joins TRBV24-1 to TRBJ1-1; D is possibly TRBD1 (6 bases). Per germline, CDR1 KGHDR and CDR2 SFDVKD. This CDR3 has 13 residues. V dropped 5 bases and J dropped 4 bases, with 10 bases sitting between them. DNA for the CDR3: TGTGCCACCAGTGTGGGGGCCAGCACTGAAGCTTTCTTT. Translated, it gives CATSVGASTEAFF.

This clonotype turned up a few times. The chain has TRBV7-8 and TRBJ1-5; possible D gene TRBD1, 5 bases. V lost 5 bases and J 1 base, leaving 18 bases between the germline ends. From germline, CDR1 is SGHVS and CDR2 FQNEAQ. This CDR3 has 17 amino acids. CDR3 region: CASSLSRVLGSNQPQHF. In DNA, the CDR3 is TGTGCCAGCAGCCTTTCCAGGGTTTTGGGCAGCAATCAGCCCCAGCATTTT. Full variable domain (missing parts from reference TRBV7-8 and TRBJ1-5): GAGVSQSPRYKVAKRGQDVALRCDPISGHVSLFWYQQALGQGPEFLTYFQNEAQLDKSGLPSDRFFAERPEGSVSTLKIQRTQQEDSAVYLCASSLSRVLGSNQPQHFGDGTRLSIL.

V usage is TRBV30 and J usage is TRBJ2-7, with 9 bases identical to TRBD1. The CDR3 length is 14 residues. V shed 7 bases and J 7 bases; nucleotides not matched to a gene: 14. Germline assignment: CDR1 GTSNPN and CDR2 SVGIG (reference sequence). CDR3 coding DNA: TGTGCCTCCGATCGGGACAGGGAGACGTGGGAGCAGTACTTC. It codes for CASDRDRETWEQYF.

The chain recombines TRBV7-9 with TRBJ1-1; tentatively, D is TRBD1 (5 bases). Trimming pared 4 bases from V and 1 base from J, leaving 13 bases between. The CDR3 spans 15 residues. Germline CDR1 SEHNR, CDR2 FQNEAQ (reference sequence). The CDR3 sequence is CASSSPDDRNTEAFF. DNA of the CDR3: TGTGCCAGCAGCTCCCCCGATGACAGGAACACTGAAGCTTTCTTT.

This clonotype was found a few times. The chain links TRBV4-2 to TRBJ2-1, with TRBD2 matching over 11 bases. The trim removed 0 bases at V and 8 bases at J, leaving 9 bases unmatched. This CDR3 comprises 17 residues. Per germline, CDR1 LGHNA and CDR2 YNFKEQ. The CDR3 protein is CASSQDWLAGGLDEQFF. The CDR3 DNA sequence: TGTGCCAGCAGCCAAGATTGGCTAGCGGGGGGTCTCGATGAGCAGTTCTTC.

The gene calls are TRBV4-1 and TRBJ1-1, with D hard to call. The CDR3 extends over 14 amino acids. The germline gives CDR1 MGHRA, CDR2 YSYEKL. Trimming left V 2 bases short and J 1 base short, with 8 bases between. The CDR3 region is CASSQLTANTEAFF. CDR3 bases: TGCGCCAGCAGCCAACTCACAGCGAACACTGAAGCTTTCTTT.